Sequencing of this TCR beta chain was carried out in a study of OX40 agonist ivuxolimab in advanced cancers. Study-wide context: It was permissible to have had prior anti-PD-1, anti-PD-L1 or anti-CTLA-4 therapy, and under 45% had some.

The repertoire was sequenced with immunoSEQ multiplex PCR; TCRdb's copy has only in-frame clones and lacks some. The data contain about 40,000 clones, more than 75% of them singletons. From germline, CDR1 is SNHLY and CDR2 FYNNEI. This CDR3 region has 11 residues. V dropped 4 bases and J dropped 9 bases, with 9 bases sitting between them. The V call is TRBV2, the J call TRBJ1-2; D gene unclear. The clonotype comes from an adult with an advanced solid tumor such as melanoma, head and neck, liver or kidney cancer. This specimen consisted of CD4+ or CD8+ T cells sorted from blood, obtained in a trial of the OX40 agonist ivuxolimab. The CDR3 here is CASSATNSYTF. In nucleotides, the CDR3 is TGTGCCAGCAGTGCCACAAACAGCTACACCTTC.